This record covers a single T cell receptor (beta chain). The data stem from a study of cytomegalovirus exposure and HLA in healthy donors. V lost 5 bases and J 8 bases, leaving 19 bases between the germline ends. Germline assignment: CDR1 SNHLY and CDR2 FYNNEI. The CDR3 has 15 amino acids. Both 60 Vbeta primers and 13 Jbeta primers went into the PCR. Assay: immunoSEQ multiplex PCR; the TCRdb copy retains only in-frame clones and omits some. The sample yields approximately 150,000 clones, 77% seen once. This sequence joins TRBV2 and TRBJ1-3; weak D call: TRBD1 (6 bases). This clonotype was obtained from a woman aged 40 to 55 in good health and CMV-seropositive. What was sequenced was PBMCs. In nucleotides, the CDR3 is TGTGCCAGCAGTCCCCAGGGGCAAGCAGGGGACACCATATATTTT. Protein: CASSPQGQAGDTIYF. Drawing the rest from reference TRBV2 and TRBJ1-3, the complete variable domain is EPEVTQTPSHQVTQMGQEVILRCVPISNHLYFYWYRQILGQKVEFLVSFYNNEISEKSEIFDDQFSVERPDGSNFTLKIRSTKLEDSAMYFCASSPQGQAGDTIYFGEGSWLTVV.